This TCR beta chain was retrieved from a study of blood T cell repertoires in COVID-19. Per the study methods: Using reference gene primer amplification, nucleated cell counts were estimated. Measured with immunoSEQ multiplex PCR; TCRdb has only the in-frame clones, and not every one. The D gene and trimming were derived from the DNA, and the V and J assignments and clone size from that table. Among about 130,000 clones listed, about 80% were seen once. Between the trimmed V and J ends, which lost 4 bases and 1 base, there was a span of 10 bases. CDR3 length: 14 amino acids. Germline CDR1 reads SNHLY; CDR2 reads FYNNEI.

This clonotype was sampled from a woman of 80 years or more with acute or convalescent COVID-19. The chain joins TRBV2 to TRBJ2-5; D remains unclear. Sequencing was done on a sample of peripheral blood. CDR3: CASSAIVSQETQYF. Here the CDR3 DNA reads TGTGCCAGCAGTGCGATAGTGAGCCAAGAGACCCAGTACTTC. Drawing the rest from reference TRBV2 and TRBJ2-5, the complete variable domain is EPEVTQTPSHQVTQMGQEVILRCVPISNHLYFYWYRQILGQKVEFLVSFYNNEISEKSEIFDDQFSVERPDGSNFTLKIRSTKLEDSAMYFCASSAIVSQETQYFGPGTRLLVL.